This T cell receptor beta chain comes out of a study of T-cell memory formation after mild COVID-19. Study overall: Clusters were largely donor specific.

TCRdb used MiXCR to reprocess the 5' RACE reads, holding one entry per CDR3 protein. Among 300,000 or so distinct CDR3 sequences listed, around a sixth were seen once. Study-level results: Pre-infection memory showed some responding clones, and this suggested that cross-reactive memory joined. Whereas later expanders leaned CD4+, clones contracting day 15 to 85 showed a balanced CD4/CD8 makeup.

Of note for this clonotype: The antigen is unknown.

This sequence was found in a man aged 18 to 29 who had mild COVID-19 (a few samples of this study predate the infection). Cell type and time point are not known. Sequencing used PBMCs or a T cell subset sorted from them (not recorded which).

The CDR3 spells CASSIGGGLYNEQFF. For the CDR3, the DNA is TGTGCCAGTAGTATCGGGGGGGGATTATACAATGAGCAGTTCTTC. The genes are TRBV19 and TRBJ2-1; 8 bases align to TRBD2. The junction had 5 bases not matched to a gene; V was cut back by 3 bases and J by 4 bases. This CDR3 region has 15 residues. The V gene's germline CDR1 is LNHDA and CDR2 SQIVND (reference sequence).